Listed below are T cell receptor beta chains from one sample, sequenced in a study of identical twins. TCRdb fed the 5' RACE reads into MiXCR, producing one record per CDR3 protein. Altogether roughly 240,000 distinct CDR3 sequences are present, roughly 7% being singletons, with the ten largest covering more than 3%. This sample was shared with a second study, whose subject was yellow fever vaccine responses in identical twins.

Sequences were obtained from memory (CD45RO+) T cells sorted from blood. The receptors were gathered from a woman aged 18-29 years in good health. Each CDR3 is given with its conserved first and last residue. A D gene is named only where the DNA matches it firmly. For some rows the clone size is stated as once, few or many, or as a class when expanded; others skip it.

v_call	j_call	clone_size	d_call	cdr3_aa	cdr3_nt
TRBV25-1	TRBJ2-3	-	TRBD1	CASSESGGQGRDTQYF	TGTGCCAGCAGTGAATCCGGGGGACAGGGAAGAGATACGCAGTATTTT
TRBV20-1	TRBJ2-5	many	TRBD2	CSARDPLAGRGGGTQYF	TGCAGTGCTAGAGACCCGTTAGCGGGAAGGGGGGGCGGGACCCAGTACTTC
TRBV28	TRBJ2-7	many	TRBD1	CASSRTGGYYEQYF	TGTGCCAGCAGCCGGACAGGGGGCTATTACGAGCAGTACTTC
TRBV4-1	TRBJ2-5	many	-	CASSQVPLTQETQYF	TGCGCCAGCAGCCAAGTCCCCCTGACTCAAGAGACCCAGTACTTC
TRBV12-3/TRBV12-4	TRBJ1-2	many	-	CASSSRTSYGYTF	TGTGCCAGCAGTTCAAGAACATCCTATGGCTACACCTTC
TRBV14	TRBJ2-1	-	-	CASSFRQYNEQFF	TGTGCCAGCAGCTTCCGACAGTACAATGAGCAGTTCTTC
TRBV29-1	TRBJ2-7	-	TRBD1	CSVEDLSGQGRHEQYF	TGCAGCGTTGAAGATCTATCGGGACAGGGGAGGCACGAGCAGTACTTC
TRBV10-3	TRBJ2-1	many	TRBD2	CAISDRAGAYNEQFF	TGTGCCATCAGTGACAGGGCGGGAGCCTACAATGAGCAGTTCTTC
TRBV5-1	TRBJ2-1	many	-	CASSFRDRKNNEQFF	TGCGCCAGCAGCTTCCGGGACCGGAAAAACAATGAGCAGTTCTTC
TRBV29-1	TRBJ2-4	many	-	CSVESGLAKNIQYF	TGCAGCGTTGAAAGCGGCCTAGCCAAAAACATTCAGTACTTC
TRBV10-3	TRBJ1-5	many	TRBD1	CAISVTGDQPQHF	TGTGCCATCAGCGTTACAGGGGATCAGCCCCAGCATTTT
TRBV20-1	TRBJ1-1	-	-	CSAPDTEAFF	TGCAGTGCTCCGGACACTGAAGCTTTCTTT
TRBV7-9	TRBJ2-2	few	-	CTSSGLTGELFF	TGTACCAGCAGCGGCCTCACCGGGGAGCTGTTTTTT
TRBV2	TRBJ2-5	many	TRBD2	CASSRPAGGQETQYF	TGTGCCAGCAGCCGACCTGCGGGGGGGCAAGAGACCCAGTACTTC
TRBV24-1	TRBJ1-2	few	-	CATSDYNTHGYTF	TGTGCCACCAGTGATTATAACACACATGGCTACACCTTC
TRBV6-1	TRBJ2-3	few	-	CASRTSSGSTDTQYF	TGTGCCAGCAGAACCAGTAGCGGTAGCACAGATACGCAGTATTTT
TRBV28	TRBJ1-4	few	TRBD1	CASKNRGNEKLFF	TGTGCCAGTAAAAACAGGGGTAATGAAAAACTGTTTTTT
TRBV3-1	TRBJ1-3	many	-	CASSRKQLSGNTIYF	TGTGCCAGCAGCCGCAAACAGCTCTCTGGAAACACCATATATTTT
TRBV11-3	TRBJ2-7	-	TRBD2	CASTLGTRNHEQYF	TGTGCCAGCACCCTGGGGACTAGGAACCACGAGCAGTACTTC
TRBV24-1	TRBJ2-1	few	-	CATSDPRLRTDFGNEQFF	TGTGCCACCAGTGACCCGCGGCTTCGGACAGACTTCGGCAATGAGCAGTTCTTC
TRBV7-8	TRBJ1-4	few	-	CASSPRESGNEKLFF	TGTGCCAGCAGCCCCCGGGAGTCGGGGAATGAAAAACTGTTTTTT
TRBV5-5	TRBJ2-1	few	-	CASRGGGGRESYNEQFF	TGTGCCAGCCGAGGCGGGGGCGGGAGAGAGTCCTACAATGAGCAGTTCTTC
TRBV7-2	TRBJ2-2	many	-	CASVSAVTNTGELFF	TGTGCCAGCGTCTCGGCAGTTACCAACACCGGGGAGCTGTTTTTT
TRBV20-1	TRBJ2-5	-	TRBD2	CSAQRSGLAAQETQYF	TGCAGTGCTCAGCGTTCCGGACTAGCGGCGCAAGAGACCCAGTACTTC
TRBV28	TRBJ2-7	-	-	CASSLYTYEQYF	TGTGCCAGCAGTTTATACACCTACGAGCAGTACTTC